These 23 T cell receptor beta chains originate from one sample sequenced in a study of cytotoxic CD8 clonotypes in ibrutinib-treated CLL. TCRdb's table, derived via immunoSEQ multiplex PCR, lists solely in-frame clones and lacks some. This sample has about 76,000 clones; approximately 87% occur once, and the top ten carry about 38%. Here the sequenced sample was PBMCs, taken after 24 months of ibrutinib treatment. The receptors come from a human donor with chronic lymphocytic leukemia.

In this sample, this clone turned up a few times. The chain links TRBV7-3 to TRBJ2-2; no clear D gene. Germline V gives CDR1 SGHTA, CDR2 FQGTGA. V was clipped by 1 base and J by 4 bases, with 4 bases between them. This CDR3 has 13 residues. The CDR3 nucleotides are TGTGCCAGCAGCTTAAAGGTCACCGGGGAGCTGTTTTTT. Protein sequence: CASSLKVTGELFF. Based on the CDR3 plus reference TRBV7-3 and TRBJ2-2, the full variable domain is GAGVSQTPSNKVTEKGKYVELRCDPISGHTALYWYRQSLGQGPEFLIYFQGTGAADDSGLPNDRFFAVRPEGSVSTLKIQRTERGDSAVYLCASSLKVTGELFFGEGSRLTVL.

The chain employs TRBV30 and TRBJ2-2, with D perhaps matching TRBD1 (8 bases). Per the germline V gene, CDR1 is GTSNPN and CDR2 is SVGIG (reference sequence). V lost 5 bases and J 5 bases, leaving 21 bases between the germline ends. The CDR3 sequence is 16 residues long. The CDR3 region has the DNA TGTGCCTGGGCCTACAGGGGGGGATTAGGGACCGGGGAGCTGTTTTTT. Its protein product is CAWAYRGGLGTGELFF.

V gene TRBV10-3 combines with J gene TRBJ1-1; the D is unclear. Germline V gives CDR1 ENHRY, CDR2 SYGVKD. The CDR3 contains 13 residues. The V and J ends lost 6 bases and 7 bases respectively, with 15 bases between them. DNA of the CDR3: TGTGCCATCAGCGTCGGGCAGCAAGTTGAAGCTTTCTTT. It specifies CAISVGQQVEAFF.

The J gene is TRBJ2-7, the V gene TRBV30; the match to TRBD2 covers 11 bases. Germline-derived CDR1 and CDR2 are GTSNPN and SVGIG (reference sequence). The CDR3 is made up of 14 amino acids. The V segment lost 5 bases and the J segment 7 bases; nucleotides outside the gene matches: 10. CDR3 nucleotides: TGTGCCTGGGACCTACTAGCGGGAGTAGGTGAGCAGTACTTC. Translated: CAWDLLAGVGEQYF.

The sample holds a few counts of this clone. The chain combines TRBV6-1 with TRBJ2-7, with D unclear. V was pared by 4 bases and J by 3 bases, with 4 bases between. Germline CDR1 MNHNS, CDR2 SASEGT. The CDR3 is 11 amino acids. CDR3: CASSVSYEQYF. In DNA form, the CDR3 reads TGTGCCAGCAGTGTAAGCTACGAGCAGTACTTC.

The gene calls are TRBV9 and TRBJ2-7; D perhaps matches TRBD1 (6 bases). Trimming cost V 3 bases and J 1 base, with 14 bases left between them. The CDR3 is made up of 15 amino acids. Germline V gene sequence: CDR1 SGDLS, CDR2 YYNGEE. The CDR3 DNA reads TGTGCCAGCAGCGAGGGGACATCAGCATCCTACGAGCAGTACTTC. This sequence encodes CASSEGTSASYEQYF. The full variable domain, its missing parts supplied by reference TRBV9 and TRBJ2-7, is DSGVTQTPKHLITATGQRVTLRCSPRSGDLSVYWYQQSLDQGLQFLIQYYNGEERAKGNILERFSAQQFPDLHSELNLSSLELGDSALYFCASSEGTSASYEQYFGPGTRLTVT.

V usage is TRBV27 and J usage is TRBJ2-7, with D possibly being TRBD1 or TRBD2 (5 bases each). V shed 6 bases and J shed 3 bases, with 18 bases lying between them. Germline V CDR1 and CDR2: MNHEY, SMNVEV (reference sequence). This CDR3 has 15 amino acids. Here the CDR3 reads CASRPIDGTRYEQYF. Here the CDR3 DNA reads TGTGCCAGCAGACCCATTGATGGGACGCGCTACGAGCAGTACTTC.

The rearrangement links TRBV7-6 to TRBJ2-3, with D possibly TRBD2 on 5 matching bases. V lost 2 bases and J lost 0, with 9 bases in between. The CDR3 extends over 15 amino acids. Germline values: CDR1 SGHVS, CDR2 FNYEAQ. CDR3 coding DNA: TGTGCCAGCAGCTTATGGACGGGGAGCACAGATACGCAGTATTTT. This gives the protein CASSLWTGSTDTQYF.

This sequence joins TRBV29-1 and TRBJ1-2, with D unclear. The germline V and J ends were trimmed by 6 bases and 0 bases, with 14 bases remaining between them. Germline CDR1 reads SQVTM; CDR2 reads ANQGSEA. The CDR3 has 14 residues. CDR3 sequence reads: CSVRTRTTNYGYTF. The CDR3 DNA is TGCAGCGTACGAACTAGGACGACTAACTATGGCTACACCTTC.

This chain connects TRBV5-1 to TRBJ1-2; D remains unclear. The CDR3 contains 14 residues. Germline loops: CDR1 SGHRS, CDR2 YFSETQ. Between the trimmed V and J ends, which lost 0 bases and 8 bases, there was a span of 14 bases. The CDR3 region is CASSLAGRGLGYTF. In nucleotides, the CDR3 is TGCGCCAGCAGCTTGGCCGGGAGAGGGTTAGGCTACACCTTC. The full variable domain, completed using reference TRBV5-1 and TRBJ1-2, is KAGVTQTPRYLIKTRGQQVTLSCSPISGHRSVSWYQQTPGQGLQFLFEYFSETQRNKGNFPGRFSGRQFSNSRSEMNVSTLELGDSALYLCASSLAGRGLGYTFGSGTRLTVV.

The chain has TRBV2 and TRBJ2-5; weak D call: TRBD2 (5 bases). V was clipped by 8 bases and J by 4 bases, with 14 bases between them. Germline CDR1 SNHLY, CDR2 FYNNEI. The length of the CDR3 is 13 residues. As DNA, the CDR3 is TGTGCCAGCCCCCTTGGGGAGCGAGAGACCCAGTACTTC. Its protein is CASPLGERETQYF.

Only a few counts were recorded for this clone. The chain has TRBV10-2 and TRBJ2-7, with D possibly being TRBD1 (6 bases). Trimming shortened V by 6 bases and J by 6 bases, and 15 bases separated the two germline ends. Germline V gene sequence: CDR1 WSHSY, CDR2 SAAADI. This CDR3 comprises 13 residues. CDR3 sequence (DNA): TGCGCCAGCAGGGATTGGGGGCGCGGCGAGCAGTACTTC. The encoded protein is CASRDWGRGEQYF.

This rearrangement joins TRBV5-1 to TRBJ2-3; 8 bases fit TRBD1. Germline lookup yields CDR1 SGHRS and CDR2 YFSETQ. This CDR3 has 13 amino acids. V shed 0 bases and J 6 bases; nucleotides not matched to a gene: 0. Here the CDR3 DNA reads TGCGCCAGCAGCTTGGACAGGGGGGATACGCAGTATTTT. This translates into CASSLDRGDTQYF.

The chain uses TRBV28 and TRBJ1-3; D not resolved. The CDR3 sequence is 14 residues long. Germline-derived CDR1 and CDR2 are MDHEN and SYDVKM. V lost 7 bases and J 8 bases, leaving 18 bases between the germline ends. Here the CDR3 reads CASTFIGSADTIYF. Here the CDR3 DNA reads TGTGCCAGCACCTTCATAGGGTCGGCGGACACCATATATTTT.

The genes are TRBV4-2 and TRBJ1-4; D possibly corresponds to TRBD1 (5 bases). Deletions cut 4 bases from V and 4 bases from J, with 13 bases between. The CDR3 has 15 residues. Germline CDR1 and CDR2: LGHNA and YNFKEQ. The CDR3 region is CASSPGTADNEKLFF. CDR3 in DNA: TGTGCCAGCAGCCCGGGGACGGCCGATAATGAAAAACTGTTTTTT.

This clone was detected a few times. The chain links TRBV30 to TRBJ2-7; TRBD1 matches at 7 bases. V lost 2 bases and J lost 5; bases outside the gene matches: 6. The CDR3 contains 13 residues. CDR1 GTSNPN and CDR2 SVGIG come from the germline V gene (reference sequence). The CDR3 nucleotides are TGTGCCTGGAGTAGCGACAGGGTCCACGAGCAGTACTTC. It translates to CAWSSDRVHEQYF.

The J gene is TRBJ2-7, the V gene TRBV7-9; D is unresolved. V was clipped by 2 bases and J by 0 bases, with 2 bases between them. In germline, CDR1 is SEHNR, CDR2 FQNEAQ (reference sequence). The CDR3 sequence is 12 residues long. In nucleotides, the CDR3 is TGTGCCAGCAGCTTAAGCTCCTACGAGCAGTACTTC. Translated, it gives CASSLSSYEQYF.

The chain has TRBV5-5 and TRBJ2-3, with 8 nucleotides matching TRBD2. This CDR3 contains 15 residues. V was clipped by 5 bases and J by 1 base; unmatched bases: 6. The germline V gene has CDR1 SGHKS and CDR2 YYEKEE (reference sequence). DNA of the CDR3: TGTGCCAGCAGTCGACTGACTAGCGGCACAGATACGCAGTATTTT. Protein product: CASSRLTSGTDTQYF.

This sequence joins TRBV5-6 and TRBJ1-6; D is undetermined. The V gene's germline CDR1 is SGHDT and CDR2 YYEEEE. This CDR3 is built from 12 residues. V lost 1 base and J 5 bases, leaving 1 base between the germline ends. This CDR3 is CASSLNNSPLHF. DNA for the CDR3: TGTGCCAGCAGCTTGAATAATTCACCCCTCCACTTT.

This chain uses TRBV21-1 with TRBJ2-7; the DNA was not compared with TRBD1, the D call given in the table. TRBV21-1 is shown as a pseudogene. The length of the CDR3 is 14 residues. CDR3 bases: TGTGCCAGCAGCACGCGGACAAGCTCCTACGAGCAGTACTTC. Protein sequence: CASSTRTSSYEQYF.

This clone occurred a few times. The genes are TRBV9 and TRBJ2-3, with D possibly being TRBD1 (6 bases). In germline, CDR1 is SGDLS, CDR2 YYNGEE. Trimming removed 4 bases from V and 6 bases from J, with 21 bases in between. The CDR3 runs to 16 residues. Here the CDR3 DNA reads TGTGCCAGCAGCCCAATGGGGGCTCGAAAGGGGGATACGCAGTATTTT. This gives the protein CASSPMGARKGDTQYF.

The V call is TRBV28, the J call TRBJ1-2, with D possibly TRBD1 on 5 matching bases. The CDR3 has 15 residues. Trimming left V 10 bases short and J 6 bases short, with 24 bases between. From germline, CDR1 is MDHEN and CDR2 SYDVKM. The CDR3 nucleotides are TGTGCCACCACAAGTCAGGGTCTGGGATCGGATGGCTACACCTTC. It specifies CATTSQGLGSDGYTF.

In DNA, the CDR3 is TGTGCCAGCAGTTACCCTGCCACGGGGGAGCTGTTTTTT. Protein product: CASSYPATGELFF. The chain couples TRBV11-2 to TRBJ2-2; D call uncertain. Germline CDR1 reads SGHAT; CDR2 reads FQNNGV. This CDR3 has 13 residues. Trimming cost V 6 bases and J 8 bases, with 13 bases left between them.